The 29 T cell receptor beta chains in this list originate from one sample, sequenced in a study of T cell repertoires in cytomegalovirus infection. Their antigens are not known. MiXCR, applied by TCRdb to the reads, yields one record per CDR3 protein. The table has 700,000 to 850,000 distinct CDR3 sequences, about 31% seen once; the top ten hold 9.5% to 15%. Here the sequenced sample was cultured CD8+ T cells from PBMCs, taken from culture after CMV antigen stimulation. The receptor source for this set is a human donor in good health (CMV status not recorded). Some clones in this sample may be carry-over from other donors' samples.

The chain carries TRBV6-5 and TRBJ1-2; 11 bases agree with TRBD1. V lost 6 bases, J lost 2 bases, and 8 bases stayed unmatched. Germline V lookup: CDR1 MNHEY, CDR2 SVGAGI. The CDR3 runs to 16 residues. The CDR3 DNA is TGTGCCAGCAGCACCGGGGACAGGGGGAAGAACTATGGCTACACCTTC. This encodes CASSTGDRGKNYGYTF.

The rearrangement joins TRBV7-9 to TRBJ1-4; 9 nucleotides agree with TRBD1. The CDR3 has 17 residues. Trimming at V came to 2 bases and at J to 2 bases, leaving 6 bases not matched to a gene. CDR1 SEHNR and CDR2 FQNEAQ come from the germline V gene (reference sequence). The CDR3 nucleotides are TGTGCCAGCAGCTTATTAGGACAGGGGCGGACTAATGAAAAACTGTTTTTT. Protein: CASSLLGQGRTNEKLFF.

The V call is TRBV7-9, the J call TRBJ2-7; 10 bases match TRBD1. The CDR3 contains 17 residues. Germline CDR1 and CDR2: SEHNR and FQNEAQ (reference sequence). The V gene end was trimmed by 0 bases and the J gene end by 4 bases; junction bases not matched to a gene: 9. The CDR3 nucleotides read TGTGCCAGCAGCTTAGCCTCTCCGGGACAGGGGAAATACGAGCAGTACTTC. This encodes CASSLASPGQGKYEQYF.

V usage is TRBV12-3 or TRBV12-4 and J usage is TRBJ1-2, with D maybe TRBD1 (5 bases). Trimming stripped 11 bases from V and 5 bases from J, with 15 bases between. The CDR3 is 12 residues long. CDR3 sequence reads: CASTLGAYGYTF. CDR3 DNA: TGTGCCTCCACGCTAGGGGCTTATGGCTACACCTTC.

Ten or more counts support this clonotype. CDR3 loop: CASSLVQLSYPGETQYF. CDR3 nucleotide sequence: TGTGCCAGCAGCTTAGTACAACTAAGTTATCCGGGGGAGACCCAGTACTTC. The chain carries TRBV7-6 and TRBJ2-5; TRBD2 is a possible D gene (5 bases). The CDR3 contains 17 residues. V dropped 1 base and J dropped 5 bases, with 20 bases sitting between them. Germline loops: CDR1 SGHVS, CDR2 FNYEAQ.

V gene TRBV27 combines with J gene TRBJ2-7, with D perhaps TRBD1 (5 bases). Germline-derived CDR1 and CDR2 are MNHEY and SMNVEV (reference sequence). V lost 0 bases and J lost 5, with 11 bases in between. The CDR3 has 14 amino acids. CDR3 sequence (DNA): TGTGCCAGCAGTTTATCGGGCAGGGTACACGAGCAGTACTTC. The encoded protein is CASSLSGRVHEQYF.

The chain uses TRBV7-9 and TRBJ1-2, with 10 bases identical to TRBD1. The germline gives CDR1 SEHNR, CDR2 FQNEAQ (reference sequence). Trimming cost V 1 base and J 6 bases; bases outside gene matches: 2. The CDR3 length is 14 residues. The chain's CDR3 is CASSLDGTGDGYTF. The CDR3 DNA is TGTGCCAGCAGCTTAGATGGGACAGGGGATGGCTACACCTTC. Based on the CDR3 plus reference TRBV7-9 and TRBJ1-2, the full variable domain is DTGVSQNPRHKITKRGQNVTFRCDPISEHNRLYWYRQTLGQGPEFLTYFQNEAQLEKSRLLSDRFSAERPKGSFSTLEIQRTEQGDSAMYLCASSLDGTGDGYTFGSGTRLTVV.

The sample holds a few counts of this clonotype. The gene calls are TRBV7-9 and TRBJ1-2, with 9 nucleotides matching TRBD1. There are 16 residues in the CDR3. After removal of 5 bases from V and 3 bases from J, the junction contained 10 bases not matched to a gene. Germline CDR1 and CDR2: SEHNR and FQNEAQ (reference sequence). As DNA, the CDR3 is TGTGCCAGCAGCCTATCCGGACAGGGGACTCACTATGGCTACACCTTC. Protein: CASSLSGQGTHYGYTF.

CDR3 protein: CASSQEKETQYF. DNA for the CDR3: TGCGCCAGCAGCCAAGAGAAAGAGACCCAGTACTTC. The chain is built from TRBV4-1 and TRBJ2-5, with D hard to call. The germline V and J ends were trimmed by 0 bases and 3 bases, with 2 bases remaining between them. This CDR3 region has 12 residues. From germline, CDR1 is MGHRA and CDR2 YSYEKL.

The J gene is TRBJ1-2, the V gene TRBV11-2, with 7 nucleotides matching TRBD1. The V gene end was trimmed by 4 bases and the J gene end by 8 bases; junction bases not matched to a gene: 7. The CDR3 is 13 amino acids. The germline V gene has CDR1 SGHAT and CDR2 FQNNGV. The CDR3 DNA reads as TGTGCCAGCAGCTCAGGGACAGTGACGGGCTACACCTTC. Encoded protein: CASSSGTVTGYTF.

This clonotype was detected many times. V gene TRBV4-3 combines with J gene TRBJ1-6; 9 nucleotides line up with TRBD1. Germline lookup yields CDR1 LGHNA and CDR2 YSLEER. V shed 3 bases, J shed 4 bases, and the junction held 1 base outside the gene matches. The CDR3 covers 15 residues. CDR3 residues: CASSQDRGYNSPLHF. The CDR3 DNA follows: TGCGCCAGCAGCCAGGACAGGGGATATAATTCACCCCTCCACTTT.

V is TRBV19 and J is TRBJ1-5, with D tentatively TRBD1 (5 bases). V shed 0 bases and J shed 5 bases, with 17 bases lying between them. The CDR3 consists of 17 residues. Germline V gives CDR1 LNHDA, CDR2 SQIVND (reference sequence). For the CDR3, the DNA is TGTGCCAGTAGTATAGATCTCTCCCGGGACTGGTATCAGCCCCAGCATTTT. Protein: CASSIDLSRDWYQPQHF.

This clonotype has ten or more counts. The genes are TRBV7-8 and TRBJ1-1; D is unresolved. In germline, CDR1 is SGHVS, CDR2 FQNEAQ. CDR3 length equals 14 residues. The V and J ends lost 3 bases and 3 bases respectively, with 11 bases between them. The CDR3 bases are TGTGCCAGCAGCTTTGTGAGGGCTGACACTGAAGCTTTCTTT. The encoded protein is CASSFVRADTEAFF.

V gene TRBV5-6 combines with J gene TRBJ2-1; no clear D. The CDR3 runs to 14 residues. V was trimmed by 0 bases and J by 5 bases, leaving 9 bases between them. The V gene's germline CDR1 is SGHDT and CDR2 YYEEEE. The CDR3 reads CASSLVFKNNEQFF. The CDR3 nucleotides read TGTGCCAGCAGCTTGGTCTTCAAGAACAATGAGCAGTTCTTC.

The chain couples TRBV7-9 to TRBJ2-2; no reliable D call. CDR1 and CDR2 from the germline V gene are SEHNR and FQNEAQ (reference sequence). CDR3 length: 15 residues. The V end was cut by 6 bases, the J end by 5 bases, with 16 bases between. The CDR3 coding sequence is TGTGCCAGCAGTGGGGTCCCGGTAAGGACCGGGGAGCTGTTTTTT. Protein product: CASSGVPVRTGELFF.

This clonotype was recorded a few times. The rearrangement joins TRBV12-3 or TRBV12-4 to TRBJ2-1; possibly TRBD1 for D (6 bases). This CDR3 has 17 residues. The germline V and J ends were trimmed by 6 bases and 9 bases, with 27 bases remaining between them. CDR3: CASSPLPEAGAFFEQFF. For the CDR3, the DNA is TGTGCCAGCAGCCCCCTACCGGAGGCAGGGGCTTTTTTTGAGCAGTTCTTC.

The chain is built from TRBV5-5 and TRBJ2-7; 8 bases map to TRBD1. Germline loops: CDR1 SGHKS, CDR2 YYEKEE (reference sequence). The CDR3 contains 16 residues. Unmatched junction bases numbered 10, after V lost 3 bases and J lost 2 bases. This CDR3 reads CASSSSYGTGTYEQYF. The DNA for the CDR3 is TGTGCCAGCAGCTCAAGCTACGGGACAGGAACCTACGAGCAGTACTTC.

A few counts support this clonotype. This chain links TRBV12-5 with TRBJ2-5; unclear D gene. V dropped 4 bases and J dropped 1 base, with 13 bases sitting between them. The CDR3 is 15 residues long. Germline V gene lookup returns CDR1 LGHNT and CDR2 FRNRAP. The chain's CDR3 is CASGSYGLAQETQYF. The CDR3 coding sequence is TGTGCTAGTGGTTCCTATGGGTTAGCCCAAGAGACCCAGTACTTC.

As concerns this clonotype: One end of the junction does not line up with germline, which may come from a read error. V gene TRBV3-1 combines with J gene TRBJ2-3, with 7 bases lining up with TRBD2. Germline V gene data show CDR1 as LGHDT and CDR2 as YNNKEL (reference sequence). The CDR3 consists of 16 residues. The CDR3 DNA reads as TGTGCCAGCAGTCAAGAGACTAGCCTTAGCACAGATACGCAGTATTTT. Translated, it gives CASSQETSLSTDTQYF.

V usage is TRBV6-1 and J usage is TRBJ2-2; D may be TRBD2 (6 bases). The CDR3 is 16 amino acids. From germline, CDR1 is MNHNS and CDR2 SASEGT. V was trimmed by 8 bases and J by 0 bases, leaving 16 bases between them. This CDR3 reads CASSARGFANTGELFF. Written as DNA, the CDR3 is TGTGCCAGCTCGGCACGGGGGTTCGCGAACACCGGGGAGCTGTTTTTT.

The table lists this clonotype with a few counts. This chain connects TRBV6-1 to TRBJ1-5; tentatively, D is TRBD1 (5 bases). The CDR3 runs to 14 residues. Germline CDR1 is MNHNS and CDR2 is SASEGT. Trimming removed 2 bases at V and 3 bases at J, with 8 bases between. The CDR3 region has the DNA TGTGCCAGCAGTGAATCAGGGTACAATCAGCCCCAGCATTTT. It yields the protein CASSESGYNQPQHF.

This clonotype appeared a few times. Here the CDR3 reads CATTSRRAYNEQFF. CDR3 coding DNA: TGTGCCACCACCTCCCGGAGAGCTTACAATGAGCAGTTCTTC. This chain uses TRBV27 with TRBJ2-1; D is undetermined. Trimming cost V 10 bases and J 4 bases, with 17 bases left between them. The CDR3 consists of 14 residues. Germline lookup yields CDR1 MNHEY and CDR2 SMNVEV (reference sequence).

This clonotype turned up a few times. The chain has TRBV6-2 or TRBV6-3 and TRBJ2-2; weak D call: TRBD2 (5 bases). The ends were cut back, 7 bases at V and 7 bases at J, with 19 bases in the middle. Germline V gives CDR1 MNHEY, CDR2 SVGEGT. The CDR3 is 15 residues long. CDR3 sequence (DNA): TGTGCCAGCACCCACTTGGGGTTTCGGGGCGGGGAGCTGTTTTTT. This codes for CASTHLGFRGGELFF.

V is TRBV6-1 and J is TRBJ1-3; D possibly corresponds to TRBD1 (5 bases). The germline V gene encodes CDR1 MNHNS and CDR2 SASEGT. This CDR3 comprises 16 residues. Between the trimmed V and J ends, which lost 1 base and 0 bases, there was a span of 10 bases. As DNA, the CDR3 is TGTGCCAGCAGTGAAGGGGATAGGGGCTCTGGAAACACCATATATTTT. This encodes CASSEGDRGSGNTIYF.

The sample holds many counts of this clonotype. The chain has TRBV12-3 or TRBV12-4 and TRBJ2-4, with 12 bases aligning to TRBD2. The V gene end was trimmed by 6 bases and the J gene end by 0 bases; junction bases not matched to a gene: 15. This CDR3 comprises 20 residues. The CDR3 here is CASRGTSGGTSSLAKNIQYF. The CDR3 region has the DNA TGTGCCAGCAGGGGTACTAGCGGGGGGACCTCCTCACTAGCCAAAAACATTCAGTACTTC.

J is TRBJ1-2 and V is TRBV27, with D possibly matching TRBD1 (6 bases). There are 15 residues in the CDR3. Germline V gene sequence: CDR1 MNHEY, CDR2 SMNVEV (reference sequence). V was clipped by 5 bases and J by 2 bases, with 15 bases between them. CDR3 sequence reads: CASSPSRTANYGYTF. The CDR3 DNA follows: TGTGCCAGCAGTCCCTCCCGGACAGCGAACTATGGCTACACCTTC.

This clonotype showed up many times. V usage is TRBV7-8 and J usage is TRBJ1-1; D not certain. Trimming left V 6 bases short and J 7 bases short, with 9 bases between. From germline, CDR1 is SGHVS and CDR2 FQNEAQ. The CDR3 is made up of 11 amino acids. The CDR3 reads CASRGGFEAFF. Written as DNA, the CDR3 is TGTGCCAGCAGAGGTGGGTTTGAAGCTTTCTTT. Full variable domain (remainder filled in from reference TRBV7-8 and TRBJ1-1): GAGVSQSPRYKVAKRGQDVALRCDPISGHVSLFWYQQALGQGPEFLTYFQNEAQLDKSGLPSDRFFAERPEGSVSTLKIQRTQQEDSAVYLCASRGGFEAFFGQGTRLTVV.

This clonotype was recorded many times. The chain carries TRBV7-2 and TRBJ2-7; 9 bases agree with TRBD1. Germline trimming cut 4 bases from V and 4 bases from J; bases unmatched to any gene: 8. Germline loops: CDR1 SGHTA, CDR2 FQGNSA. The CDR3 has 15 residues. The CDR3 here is CASSSHGTGTYEQYV. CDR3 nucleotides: TGTGCCAGCAGCTCGCACGGGACAGGGACTTACGAGCAGTACGTC.

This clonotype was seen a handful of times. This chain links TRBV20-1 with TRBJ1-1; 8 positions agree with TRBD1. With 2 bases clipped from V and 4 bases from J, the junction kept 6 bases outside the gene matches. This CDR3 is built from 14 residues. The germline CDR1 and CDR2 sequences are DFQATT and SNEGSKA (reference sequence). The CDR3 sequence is CSARHTGGSTEAFF. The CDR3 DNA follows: TGCAGTGCTAGACACACAGGGGGTAGCACTGAAGCTTTCTTT.